These 18 T cell receptor beta chains originate from one sample sequenced in a study of T cell responses to AZD1222 COVID-19 vaccine. Sequencing used immunoSEQ multiplex PCR; TCRdb keeps in-frame clones, though not all of them. Altogether about 150,000 clones are present, about 92% being singletons, with the ten largest covering roughly 1.5%. Source: peripheral blood, taken 28 days after the second AZD1222 dose. The receptors shown here come from an adult who received the AZD1222 COVID-19 vaccine.

The chain links TRBV30 to TRBJ2-7; 8 bases fit TRBD1. Germline CDR1 GTSNPN, CDR2 SVGIG (reference sequence). The V gene end was trimmed by 4 bases and the J gene end by 0 bases; junction bases not matched to a gene: 5. The CDR3 contains 14 residues. The CDR3 DNA is TGTGCCTGGACTATACAGGGGGACTCCTACGAGCAGTACTTC. This encodes CAWTIQGDSYEQYF.

V usage is TRBV7-6 and J usage is TRBJ1-6, with 9 bases that match TRBD1. There are 14 residues in the CDR3. The trim removed 6 bases at V and 6 bases at J, leaving 3 bases unmatched. Germline assignment: CDR1 SGHVS and CDR2 FNYEAQ. In DNA, the CDR3 is TGTGCCAGCAGTTGGACAGGGGTTAATTCACCCCTCCACTTT. It encodes CASSWTGVNSPLHF.

The rearrangement uses TRBV14 and TRBJ1-2, with D perhaps matching TRBD1 (6 bases). Trimming cost V 4 bases and J 4 bases, with 10 bases left between them. CDR1 and CDR2 (germline): SGHDN, FVKESK. There are 13 residues in the CDR3. CDR3 nucleotide sequence: TGTGCCAGCAGCCGCGGACAGAGCTATGGCTACACCTTC. As protein: CASSRGQSYGYTF.

The chain has TRBV7-9 and TRBJ2-1; 11 bases map to TRBD2. CDR1 SEHNR and CDR2 FQNEAQ come from the germline V gene (reference sequence). V was clipped by 5 bases and J by 2 bases; unmatched bases: 5. The CDR3 runs to 16 residues. The CDR3 protein is CASSVTSGSTYNEQFF. DNA for the CDR3: TGTGCCAGCAGCGTCACTAGCGGGAGTACCTACAATGAGCAGTTCTTC.

CDR3 amino acids: CASSWGVGQPQHF. CDR3 nucleotide sequence: TGTGCCAGCAGTTGGGGGGTTGGCCAGCCCCAGCATTTT. The rearrangement links TRBV27 to TRBJ1-5; D may be TRBD1 (5 bases). Germline CDR1 is MNHEY and CDR2 is SMNVEV (reference sequence). This CDR3 has 13 amino acids. V was pared by 4 bases and J by 7 bases, with 11 bases between.

The V call is TRBV19, the J call TRBJ2-2; tentatively, D is TRBD2 (5 bases). This CDR3 spans 17 amino acids. The germline V gene has CDR1 LNHDA and CDR2 SQIVND (reference sequence). V lost 6 bases to trimming and J lost 4 bases, with 21 bases between them. The CDR3 sequence is CASSTGTRLGFTGELFF. In nucleotides, the CDR3 is TGTGCCAGTAGCACGGGAACCCGGCTAGGGTTCACCGGGGAGCTGTTTTTT.

This chain connects TRBV7-3 to TRBJ2-7, with TRBD2 matching 13 bases. Germline values: CDR1 SGHTA, CDR2 FQGTGA. There are 14 residues in the CDR3. Germline trimming cut 5 bases from V and 6 bases from J; bases unmatched to any gene: 4. Written as DNA, the CDR3 is TGTGCCAGCAGCCCGGGGACTAGCGGGGCCGAGCAGTACTTC. Protein product: CASSPGTSGAEQYF.

The chain recombines TRBV18 with TRBJ2-5; D call uncertain. CDR3 length equals 15 residues. With 0 bases removed from V and 0 bases from J, the gap between germline ends came to 8 bases. The V gene's germline CDR1 is KGHSH and CDR2 LQKENI. CDR3 amino acids: CASSPPSQHQETQYF. Written as DNA, the CDR3 is TGTGCCAGCTCACCACCATCGCAGCACCAAGAGACCCAGTACTTC. Variable domain in full (rest from reference TRBV18 and TRBJ2-5): NAGVMQNPRHLVRRRGQEARLRCSPMKGHSHVYWYRQLPEEGLKFMVYLQKENIIDESGMPKERFSAEFPKEGPSILRIQQVVRGDSAAYFCASSPPSQHQETQYFGPGTRLLVL.

The chain links TRBV18 to TRBJ2-7; D may match TRBD1 or TRBD2 (5 bases each). V was cut by 6 bases and J by 4 bases, with 16 bases left in between. This CDR3 region has 14 residues. From germline, CDR1 is KGHSH and CDR2 LQKENI. CDR3 DNA sequence: TGTGCCAGCTCCCCTTGGGGGTCGTCTTACGAGCAGTACTTC. Translation gives CASSPWGSSYEQYF.

J is TRBJ2-1 and V is TRBV19; TRBD2 matches at 10 bases. Unmatched junction bases numbered 13, after V lost 9 bases and J lost 5 bases. The CDR3 length is 16 residues. Per the germline V gene, CDR1 is LNHDA and CDR2 is SQIVND (reference sequence). CDR3 amino acids: CASNRGGLAHDNEQFF. In DNA form, the CDR3 reads TGTGCCAGCAACAGGGGGGGACTAGCGCACGACAATGAGCAGTTCTTC.

This chain connects TRBV9 to TRBJ2-2; possible D gene TRBD2, 5 bases. The V gene lost 0 bases and the J gene lost 0 bases, with 15 bases spanning the gap. CDR1 and CDR2 from the germline V gene are SGDLS and YYNGEE. The CDR3 sequence is 18 residues long. The CDR3 nucleotides are TGTGCCAGCAGCGTAGTCCTACGGAGGCCATCGAACACCGGGGAGCTGTTTTTT. Translating gives CASSVVLRRPSNTGELFF.

The J gene is TRBJ2-7, the V gene TRBV9; D is uncertain. V was trimmed by 4 bases and J by 2 bases, leaving 7 bases between them. This CDR3 has 12 residues. Per the germline V gene, CDR1 is SGDLS and CDR2 is YYNGEE. This CDR3 is CASSSTPYEQYF. CDR3 nucleotide sequence: TGTGCCAGCAGCTCAACCCCCTACGAGCAGTACTTC.

The chain is built from TRBV5-1 and TRBJ2-1; D might be TRBD2 (5 bases). Germline CDR1 and CDR2: SGHRS and YFSETQ. The germline V and J ends were trimmed by 4 bases and 4 bases, with 15 bases remaining between them. The CDR3 totals 15 residues. The CDR3 DNA is TGCGCCAGCAGCCAGGACTTAAGCCTGTACAATGAGCAGTTCTTC. Translating gives CASSQDLSLYNEQFF.

The chain couples TRBV7-2 to TRBJ1-2; 7 bases line up with TRBD1. Per the germline V gene, CDR1 is SGHTA and CDR2 is FQGNSA. J gave up 5 bases and V 5 bases, and 5 bases lay outside the gene matches. CDR3 size: 13 residues. CDR3 bases: TGTGCCAGCAGCGTAGACAGGGAATATGGCTACACCTTC. Its translation is CASSVDREYGYTF.

CDR3 sequence: CASSMSGLAGVNEQFF. The CDR3 DNA reads TGTGCCAGTAGTATGTCAGGGCTAGCGGGAGTCAATGAGCAGTTCTTC. V and J are TRBV19 and TRBJ2-1; 10 positions match TRBD2. The CDR3 loop spans 16 amino acids. Germline V gene lookup returns CDR1 LNHDA and CDR2 SQIVND (reference sequence). After removal of 3 bases from V and 6 bases from J, the junction contained 8 bases not matched to a gene.

This chain connects TRBV27 to TRBJ1-4, with D perhaps TRBD1 (6 bases). V shed 10 bases and J shed 7 bases, with 25 bases lying between them. The CDR3 has 16 residues. Germline V CDR1 and CDR2: MNHEY, SMNVEV (reference sequence). This CDR3 reads CATARGGKVIREKLFF. CDR3 sequence (DNA): TGTGCCACCGCTAGGGGGGGGAAGGTGATACGTGAAAAACTGTTTTTT.

J is TRBJ2-7 and V is TRBV19, with TRBD1 matching 8 bases. V lost 5 bases, J lost 2 bases, and 2 bases stayed unmatched. Per germline, CDR1 LNHDA and CDR2 SQIVND (reference sequence). This CDR3 has 13 residues. CDR3 DNA sequence: TGTGCCAGTAGTCCGGGACAGGCCTACGAGCAGTACTTC. It is translated as CASSPGQAYEQYF.

This rearrangement joins TRBV3-1 (or the pseudogene TRBV3-2) to TRBJ1-6; D uncertain. Trimming took 4 bases from V and 7 from J, leaving 8 bases between them. Germline V gives CDR1 LGHDT, CDR2 YNNKEL (reference sequence). The CDR3 is 13 residues long. The CDR3 DNA reads TGTGCCAGCAGCCTGGACGAGAATTCACCCCTCCACTTT. Protein product: CASSLDENSPLHF.